Only a few counts were recorded for the clone carrying this T cell receptor beta chain. As yet, its antigen is unknown. The data belong to a study of T cell responses to AZD1222 COVID-19 vaccine. TCRdb's table, derived via immunoSEQ multiplex PCR, lists solely in-frame clones and lacks some. Among about 79,000 clones listed, 92% were seen once. Study-wide findings and caveats: Receipt of two AZD1222 doses was followed by a rise in Spike-specific TCR breadth and depth. At 160-218 and 743-854, vaccine-associated CD4 TCRs were dominant, and they spanned spike. Most donors were white British, females outnumbered males, and clonal diversity was possibly underestimated.

This specimen was peripheral blood, taken on day 0 of MenACWY control vaccination. The clonotype was recovered from an adult in good health.

CDR3 sequence reads: CAGGGWEGGYTF. In nucleotides, the CDR3 is TGTGCCGGGGGTGGTTGGGAAGGCGGCTACACCTTC. The V call is TRBV28, the J call TRBJ1-2; D is perhaps TRBD1 (5 bases). The CDR3 length is 12 residues. Germline lookup yields CDR1 MDHEN and CDR2 SYDVKM. V was cut by 11 bases and J by 8 bases, with 18 bases left in between.